This TCR beta chain was retrieved from a study of T cell responses to AZD1222 COVID-19 vaccine (dated by TCRdb to the early 2020s). Broadly, across the study: AZD1222 recipients with second doses at about 4 weeks or about 12 weeks were pooled, because spike-specific TCR depth and breadth did not differ between schedules. A total of 233 trial participants underwent TCR sequencing, of whom about 200 received two doses of AZD1222 and 26 received two doses of the MenACWY control vaccine. Trial participants were enrolled by age into subgroups of 18-55, 56-69 and 70-plus years, and about 150, 27 and 61 TCR-sequenced participants, respectively, were included in these subgroups. Findings and caveats that apply to the study as a whole: Because no day 14 peak-response samples were available, the repertoires could be characterized only after the peak T cell response. The 56-69-year group was small, and its depth increase did not reach significance, likely because of low power. Spike-specific TCR breadth and depth rose significantly after two AZD1222 doses compared with day 0 and with MenACWY recipients. Vaccine-associated CD4 TCRs spanned the whole spike protein, with dominant responses in regions 160-218 and 743-854. Reportedly, almost half of the unique spike-specific TCRs recognized epitopes lying outside the regions that are mutated in the B.1.351 and B.1.1.7 variants. Participants were mostly white British and included more females than males, and it was suggested by the authors that clonal diversity may have been underestimated. Conclusions about previously exposed vaccinees are limited, since just five to seven AZD1222 recipients were seropositive for SARS-CoV-2 at baseline.

Notes on this clone: Which antigen it targets is not known. Base qualities are not provided; no much larger clone lies one nucleotide away.

This specimen's time point label, per the study, means: baseline before first vaccination. The vaccinee samples were drawn from two UK trials, COV001 and COV002, one of which was a single-blind randomized controlled phase 2/3 trial testing AZD1222 (ChAdOx1 nCoV-19) in healthy adults. For TCRbeta chain sequencing, PBMC samples from trial participants were taken at day 0 and at day 28 after the second dose. The CDR3 regions of human TCRbeta chains were subjected to immunosequencing. The source study handled its data this way. Repertoire TCRs were checked for matches against a reference library of SARS-CoV-2-specific TCRs that had been generated using the MIRA antigen-specificity platform. Breadth meant the fraction of unique TCRs that were SARS-CoV-2-associated, whereas depth meant the fraction of total T cells that were SARS-CoV-2-associated. Using the MIRA data, every spike-specific TCR was mapped to the spike region that the TCR reacted to and assigned to either a CD4 or a CD8 class. Log10-transformed breadth and depth values were compared by one-way ANOVA with Sidak's multiple comparisons tests. Sourced from immuneACCESS, this table was stored by TCRdb with only in-frame sequences that have V and J called. A share of the clones is absent; for the studies checked, an unresolved V gene accounts for under half, and the remainder has no known explanation. From that table come the V and J calls and clone size; the DNA was used to work out D and trimming. For this sample the table gives over 120,000 clones, of which around 90% were detected only once. The top ten constitute approximately 5.4% of the sample.

The sequencing here drew on peripheral blood, taken on day 0 of AZD1222 vaccination. This clonotype was sampled from an adult in good health.

The CDR3 corresponds to CARLGLPKNIQYF. In nucleotide form, the sequence is TGCGCCAGACTGGGACTTCCCAAAAACATTCAGTACTTC. The V and J genes are TRBV10-1 and TRBJ2-4, and TRBD2 may be the D gene, going by 6 matching bases. Measured from the cysteine to the phenylalanine, the CDR3 is 13 residues long. Of the read, only the CDR3 DNA is kept; its 39 bases are in frame from base 1. Between the V and J ends, shortened by 9 bases and 2 bases respectively, the junction contains 11 bases. Looking up the germline V gene (reference sequence) yields CDR1 WNHNN and CDR2 SYGVQD.